This is a list of T cell receptor beta chains from one sample in a study of blood T cell repertoires in COVID-19. Libraries were prepared by immunoSEQ multiplex PCR; TCRdb keeps only in-frame clonotypes and omits some of them. The sample shows 100,000 to 150,000 clones, roughly 84% of them seen only once. Source material: peripheral blood. The receptors shown here come from a man aged 55 to 70 with acute or convalescent COVID-19. Both conserved end residues are part of each CDR3. The D gene is left open where the match is weak. The size entry is marked missing in some rows and otherwise reads once, few, many or a size class.

TRBD1,NA,TRBJ2-1,TRBV5-1,TGCGCCAGCAGCTTGGTACAGGGGGCGAATGAGCAGTTCTTC,CASSLVQGANEQFF
TRBD1,NA,TRBJ1-1,TRBV5-6,TGTGCCAGCAGCTTCCAAACAGGGGCCGGGGGAGCTTTCTTT,CASSFQTGAGGAFF
TRBD1,NA,TRBJ2-2,TRBV5-1,TGCGCCAGCAGCTTGGACAGGGGGGACACCGGGGAGCTGTTTTTT,CASSLDRGDTGELFF
TRBD1,NA,TRBJ2-7,TRBV6-5,TGTGCCAGCAGTTACTCAGGGACAGCCTGGGAGCAGTACTTC,CASSYSGTAWEQYF
TRBD2,few,TRBJ2-3,TRBV5-6,TGTGCCAGCAGCTTAATCTTAGCGGGAGGGCGCGCAGATACGCAGTATTTT,CASSLILAGGRADTQYF
TRBD1,NA,TRBJ2-3,TRBV7-2,TGTGCCAGCAGCCTTGACAGGGGAAAAACAGATACGCAGTATTTT,CASSLDRGKTDTQYF
TRBD1,NA,TRBJ1-6,TRBV19,TGTGCCAGTAGTAGGGACAGAGATTCACCCCTCCACTTT,CASSRDRDSPLHF
TRBD2,NA,TRBJ2-7,TRBV18,TGTGCCAGCTCACCACCGTTACTAGCGGGGGACTACGAGCAGTACTTC,CASSPPLLAGDYEQYF
TRBD2,NA,TRBJ2-7,TRBV5-1,TGCGCCAGCAGCTTGGAGACTAGCGGGCTGTACGAGCAGTACTTC,CASSLETSGLYEQYF
NA,NA,TRBJ2-2,TRBV11-2,TGTGCCAGCAGCTTAGGGTGGGGCCTAAACACCGGGGAGCTGTTTTTT,CASSLGWGLNTGELFF
TRBD2,NA,TRBJ2-1,TRBV19,TGTGCCAGTAGTCTAGGACTAGCGGGAGTAAGTGAGCAGTTCTTC,CASSLGLAGVSEQFF
NA,NA,TRBJ2-1,TRBV27,TGTGCCAGCAGTTCCGGGGGTGGGTGGGGCAGCTCCTACAATGAGCAGTTCTTC,CASSSGGGWGSSYNEQFF
TRBD2,once,TRBJ2-1,TRBV11-2,TGTGCCAGCAGCGAATCGAGCGGGAACTACAATGAGCAGTTCTTC,CASSESSGNYNEQFF
NA,few,TRBJ1-4,TRBV6-8,TGTGCCAGCAGTTATCTATATTTCAGACTAGGGTCGGATGAAAAACTGTTTTTT,CASSYLYFRLGSDEKLFF
NA,NA,TRBJ2-6,TRBV19,TGTGCCAGCGGGGTATCCGGGGCCAACGTCCTGACTTTC,CASGVSGANVLTF
TRBD1,NA,TRBJ2-3,TRBV6-5,TGTGCCAGCAGTTCGGGACAGGGTACAGATACGCAGTATTTT,CASSSGQGTDTQYF
TRBD2,NA,TRBJ2-2,TRBV6-6,TGTGTCTCGCGGGGGGGCCAAACCGGGGAGCTGTTTTTT,CVSRGGQTGELFF
TRBD1,NA,TRBJ1-2,TRBV5-1,TGCGCCAGCAGCTTGGGGGGACAGGGAGGTTATGGCTACACCTTC,CASSLGGQGGYGYTF
NA,once,TRBJ2-5,TRBV19,TGTGCCAGTAGTCGGCGGAAAGAGACCCAGTACTTC,CASSRRKETQYF
NA,few,TRBJ1-5,TRBV5-5,TGTGCCAGCAGCTTGGCCGGGCAGGGGACACAGCCCCAGCATTTT,CASSLAGQGTQPQHF
NA,NA,TRBJ1-1,TRBV9,TGTGCCAGCAGCGTAGTATCCAGTAACACTGAAGCTTTCTTT,CASSVVSSNTEAFF
NA,NA,TRBJ2-2,TRBV19,TGTGCCAGTCAGCGGATGAACACCGGGGAGCTGTTTTTT,CASQRMNTGELFF
TRBD1,NA,TRBJ2-5,TRBV7-2,TGTGCCAGCAGCTTCTACAGGGGGGAGACCCAGTACTTC,CASSFYRGETQYF